The next 29 T cell receptor beta chains were all read from a single sample in a study of T cells in Graves' hyperthyroidism and ophthalmopathy (dated by TCRdb to 2018 to 2020). Library creation used multiplex PCR. Sequencing was carried out with an Illumina HiSeq 2000. TCR beta CDR3 regions were amplified from RNA transcripts. For the first round of RT-PCR on the TCR CDR3, the HTBI primer set was used together with the Qiagen OneStep RT-PCR kit. Starting from the raw public reads, TCRdb applied fastp trimming at Q25, assembled clones with MiXCR and retained in-frame beta chains. Each CDR3 protein gets just one entry, which takes the most common genes and DNA from the rows behind it. This sample lists about 740,000 distinct CDR3 sequences; 14% were detected once. Clones ranked in the top ten supply roughly 10% of the sample. Specimen: blood. The source of these receptors is a woman between 18 and 29 years old with Graves' hyperthyroidism.

This sequence joins TRBV11-2 and TRBJ2-5; the D call may be TRBD1 or TRBD2 (5 bases each). The CDR3 runs to 14 residues. V lost 3 bases to trimming and J lost 2 bases, with 10 bases between them. Germline CDR1 reads SGHAT; CDR2 reads FQNNGV. The CDR3 reads CASSFGAGQETQYF. The CDR3 DNA sequence: TGTGCCAGCAGCTTCGGGGCAGGACAAGAGACCCAGTACTTC. Full variable domain (remainder filled in from reference TRBV11-2 and TRBJ2-5): EAGVAQSPRYKIIEKRQSVAFWCNPISGHATLYWYQQILGQGPKLLIQFQNNGVVDDSQLPKDRFSAERLKGVDSTLKIQPAKLEDSAVYLCASSFGAGQETQYFGPGTRLLVL.

This clonotype was observed many times. The gene calls are TRBV18 and TRBJ2-1; D is ambiguous. V was trimmed by 5 bases and J by 0 bases, leaving 14 bases between them. Germline CDR1 is KGHSH and CDR2 is LQKENI. This CDR3 contains 16 residues. CDR3 in amino acids: CASSSTRASSYNEQFF. The CDR3 coding sequence is TGTGCCAGCTCATCTACCCGAGCGAGCTCCTACAATGAGCAGTTCTTC.

This clonotype was seen repeatedly, ten times or more. The chain recombines TRBV5-5 with TRBJ2-5; no clear D gene. The ends were cut back, 6 bases at V and 6 bases at J, with 15 bases in the middle. Germline V gene sequence: CDR1 SGHKS, CDR2 YYEKEE (reference sequence). This CDR3 spans 13 amino acids. CDR3 in amino acids: CASTTSAGQTQYF. The CDR3 DNA reads TGTGCCAGCACCACCTCGGCTGGCCAGACCCAGTACTTC.

This clonotype was detected a few times. The chain combines TRBV6-1 with TRBJ2-6, with 10 bases lining up with TRBD2. Germline lookup yields CDR1 MNHNS and CDR2 SASEGT. V lost 6 bases to trimming and J lost 5 bases; unmatched junction nucleotides: 13. The length of the CDR3 is 18 residues. The CDR3 coding sequence is TGTGCCAGCAGCCCCGGTCCTAGCGGGAGACACTGGGCCAACGTCCTGACTTTC. Amino acid sequence: CASSPGPSGRHWANVLTF.

In the case of this clonotype: A single base separates this from a much larger clone, so it may be a read error. A read error is likely, as this CDR3 ends without the conserved phenylalanine or tryptophan. The chain has TRBV2 and TRBJ2-7; D is undetermined. This CDR3 has 14 residues. The ends were cut back, 7 bases at V and 0 bases at J, with 13 bases in the middle. From germline, CDR1 is SNHLY and CDR2 FYNNEI. In nucleotides, the CDR3 is TGTGCCAGCATCCCAAAGCGAAGCTCCTACGAGCAGTACCTC. It yields the protein CASIPKRSSYEQYL.

The chain recombines TRBV29-1 with TRBJ2-1; 12 bases line up with TRBD2. Losses at the gene ends were 0 bases for V and 3 bases for J; bases not matched to a gene: 15. This CDR3 has 20 amino acids. CDR1 is SQVTM and CDR2 is ANQGSEA in the germline V gene. As DNA, the CDR3 is TGCAGCGTTGAAGAAGATTTTAGTCTAGCGGGAGGGCCCAACTACAATGAGCAGTTCTTC. This gives the protein CSVEEDFSLAGGPNYNEQFF.

This clonotype occurred many times. The rearrangement uses TRBV3-1 and TRBJ2-7; 10 bases line up with TRBD2. V trimming: 2 bases; J trimming: 6 bases; junction bases outside the gene matches: 4. This CDR3 contains 14 residues. Germline V CDR1 and CDR2: LGHDT, YNNKEL (reference sequence). CDR3 sequence: CASSQSLAGVEQYF. In nucleotides, the CDR3 is TGTGCCAGCAGCCAATCGCTAGCGGGAGTCGAGCAGTACTTC.

This clonotype was observed many times. The rearrangement links TRBV28 to TRBJ2-3, with 7 bases fitting TRBD2. This CDR3 has 15 amino acids. Per germline, CDR1 MDHEN and CDR2 SYDVKM. Germline trimming cut 1 base from V and 4 bases from J; bases unmatched to any gene: 5. CDR3 amino acids: CASSLFGGGADTQYF. CDR3 in DNA: TGTGCCAGCAGTTTATTTGGGGGAGGGGCAGATACGCAGTATTTT.

In regard to this clonotype: A much larger clone differs by one base, so this may be a read error. The conserved phenylalanine or tryptophan normally closing the CDR3 is absent here, so this likely arose from a read error. In DNA, the CDR3 is TGTGCCAGCAGGGAGACGAACTACAATGAGCAGTTCGTC. It yields the protein CASRETNYNEQFV. The V gene is TRBV5-6, the J gene TRBJ2-1, with D unclear. The CDR3 contains 13 residues. The germline V gene encodes CDR1 SGHDT and CDR2 YYEEEE. Trimming pared 5 bases from V and 3 bases from J, leaving 9 bases between.

This clonotype occurred once. The CDR3 DNA is TGTGCCAGCAGCTTAGAGGGGAACACCGGGGAGCTGTTTTTT. Translation: CASSLEGNTGELFF. The chain recombines TRBV7-9 with TRBJ2-2; no definite D call. V was pared by 1 base and J by 1 base, with 4 bases between. Germline V gene sequence: CDR1 SEHNR, CDR2 FQNEAQ (reference sequence). The CDR3 length is 14 residues.

This clonotype was counted at least ten times. The chain is built from TRBV2 and TRBJ1-5; TRBD1 matches 9 bases. The CDR3 is 14 amino acids. Germline values: CDR1 SNHLY, CDR2 FYNNEI. V lost 8 bases to trimming and J lost 9 bases; unmatched junction nucleotides: 11. CDR3: CASRGTGPYRPQHF. For the CDR3, the DNA is TGTGCCAGCCGAGGGACAGGGCCCTATAGGCCCCAGCATTTT.

The rearrangement joins TRBV10-2 to TRBJ1-1, with D perhaps matching TRBD1 (5 bases). CDR3 length: 13 amino acids. CDR1 WSHSY and CDR2 SAAADI come from the germline V gene. Deletions cut 0 bases from V and 11 bases from J, with 13 bases between. The CDR3 coding sequence is TGCGCCAGCAGTGAGTCGATGGGACCGCAGGCTTTCTTT. The encoded protein is CASSESMGPQAFF.

This clonotype was seen a handful of times. The chain is built from TRBV7-9 and TRBJ1-1; no clear D gene. CDR1 SEHNR and CDR2 FQNEAQ come from the germline V gene (reference sequence). V lost 5 bases to trimming and J lost 0 bases, with 16 bases between them. The CDR3 runs to 16 residues. The DNA of the CDR3 is TGTGCCAGCAGCCCACCCCTAGGAAACATGAACACTGAAGCTTTCTTT. Encoded protein: CASSPPLGNMNTEAFF.

This clonotype was counted only a few times. The genes are TRBV20-1 and TRBJ1-1, with D unclear. Trimming removed 3 bases at V and 2 bases at J, with 10 bases between. CDR3 length equals 13 residues. Germline V CDR1 and CDR2: DFQATT, SNEGSKA (reference sequence). The CDR3 nucleotides read TGCAGTGCTAGTATAACAGCTAACACTGAAGCTTTCTTT. Translated: CSASITANTEAFF.

This clonotype was found many times. V and J are TRBV12-3 or TRBV12-4 and TRBJ2-7; no firm D call. There are 14 residues in the CDR3. Trimming left V 5 bases short and J 0 bases short, with 11 bases between. CDR3 region: CASSLRVSSYEQYF. The CDR3 bases are TGTGCCAGCAGTCTCCGGGTAAGCTCCTACGAGCAGTACTTC.

This clonotype was counted at least ten times. The J gene is TRBJ1-2, the V gene TRBV7-2, with D perhaps matching TRBD1 (5 bases). V gave up 0 bases and J gave up 2 bases, with 10 bases separating them. CDR3 length: 15 residues. Germline-derived CDR1 and CDR2 are SGHTA and FQGNSA. The CDR3 DNA is TGTGCCAGCAGCTTAGCAGGACAATCCAACTATGGCTACACCTTC. It encodes CASSLAGQSNYGYTF.

This clonotype has more than one count but fewer than ten. V is TRBV20-1 and J is TRBJ1-5; maybe TRBD1 (5 bases). CDR3 size: 16 residues. The germline V gene has CDR1 DFQATT and CDR2 SNEGSKA (reference sequence). The ends were cut back, 3 bases at V and 2 bases at J, with 17 bases in the middle. The CDR3: CSARALGEGGNQPQHF. CDR3 bases: TGCAGTGCTAGGGCCCTGGGGGAGGGCGGCAATCAGCCCCAGCATTTT.

The chain combines TRBV12-3 or TRBV12-4 with TRBJ1-6, with TRBD1 as a possible D gene (5 bases). V shed 4 bases and J shed 3 bases, with 16 bases lying between them. This CDR3 contains 17 residues. The CDR3 spells CASSSPPVRGYNSPLHF. CDR3 coding DNA: TGTGCCAGCAGTTCCCCCCCGGTAAGGGGCTATAATTCACCCCTCCACTTT.

This clonotype was found many times. The genes are TRBV12-3 or TRBV12-4 and TRBJ2-1, with TRBD1 identical over 9 bases. The CDR3 sequence is 15 residues long. Trimming at V came to 5 bases and at J to 3 bases, leaving 5 bases not matched to a gene. CDR3 in amino acids: CASSHRDRVYNEQFF. The DNA of the CDR3 is TGTGCCAGCAGTCACCGGGACAGGGTCTACAATGAGCAGTTCTTC.

J is TRBJ2-1 and V is TRBV4-1; 10 bases are a match to TRBD2. This CDR3 region has 16 residues. With 4 bases clipped from V and 4 bases from J, the junction kept 7 bases outside the gene matches. CDR1 is MGHRA, CDR2 YSYEKL, per germline. The CDR3: CASSPLSGRDYNEQFF. The DNA of the CDR3 is TGCGCCAGCAGCCCTCTAAGCGGGAGGGATTACAATGAGCAGTTCTTC.

This clonotype was seen a handful of times. V gene TRBV28 combines with J gene TRBJ1-2, with TRBD1 as a possible D gene (6 bases). This CDR3 region has 15 residues. Trimming cost V 2 bases and J 2 bases, with 12 bases left between them. Germline V gives CDR1 MDHEN, CDR2 SYDVKM. The DNA for the CDR3 is TGTGCCAGCAGTTTAACGGCAGGGGCGAACTATGGCTACACCTTC. It is translated as CASSLTAGANYGYTF.

This clonotype was recorded many times. The chain carries TRBV5-8 and TRBJ2-7; D remains unclear. From germline, CDR1 is SGHTS and CDR2 YDEGEE. The germline V and J ends were trimmed by 9 bases and 2 bases, with 0 bases remaining between them. The CDR3 contains 8 residues. Here the CDR3 reads CATYEQYF. The CDR3 nucleotides are TGTGCCACCTACGAGCAGTACTTC.

This clonotype showed up many times. The CDR3 DNA reads as TGTGCCAGCAGCCAATATCGGGAATCCTACAATGAGCAGTTCTTC. Translated: CASSQYRESYNEQFF. V gene TRBV3-1 combines with J gene TRBJ2-1; weak D call: TRBD2 (5 bases). Trimming pared 2 bases from V and 1 base from J, leaving 9 bases between. Germline V gene lookup returns CDR1 LGHDT and CDR2 YNNKEL (reference sequence). This CDR3 contains 15 residues.

This clonotype was seen at least ten times. The chain is built from TRBV28 and TRBJ2-7; D ambiguous. CDR1 MDHEN and CDR2 SYDVKM come from the germline V gene. Trimming pared 6 bases from V and 1 base from J, leaving 13 bases between. The CDR3 is made up of 14 amino acids. The CDR3 is CASRLTTFSYEQYF. As DNA, the CDR3 is TGTGCCAGCAGACTTACAACTTTTTCCTACGAGCAGTACTTC.

This clonotype was seen a few times. The chain recombines TRBV28 with TRBJ1-2, with TRBD1 identical over 8 bases. The CDR3 is 14 residues long. V dropped 1 base and J dropped 7; count of bases not matched to a gene: 5. Germline V gene sequence: CDR1 MDHEN, CDR2 SYDVKM. The CDR3 reads CASSLLDRAGGYTF. CDR3 coding DNA: TGTGCCAGCAGTTTATTGGACAGGGCTGGTGGCTACACCTTC.

J is TRBJ2-3 and V is TRBV20-1; D is ambiguous. The CDR3 spans 12 residues. CDR1 is DFQATT and CDR2 is SNEGSKA in the germline V gene (reference sequence). The V and J ends lost 6 bases and 6 bases respectively, with 13 bases between them. The CDR3 bases are TGCAGTGCCCTTCTTGGGTCGGATACGCAGTATTTT. Its translation: CSALLGSDTQYF.

Only a few counts were recorded for this clonotype. The chain couples TRBV20-1 to TRBJ2-5; 10 nucleotides agree with TRBD2. V gave up 5 bases and J gave up 7 bases; unmatched junction bases: 7. The V gene's germline CDR1 is DFQATT and CDR2 SNEGSKA (reference sequence). This CDR3 spans 13 amino acids. The CDR3 sequence: CSALVAGGRTQYF. The CDR3 nucleotides read TGCAGTGCTCTCGTAGCGGGAGGAAGGACCCAGTACTTC.

A few counts support this clonotype. CDR3 nucleotide sequence: TGCAGCGTTGAAGAGGGCGCGAGCTACTATGGCTACACCTTC. Amino acid sequence: CSVEEGASYYGYTF. V is TRBV29-1 and J is TRBJ1-2; D not certain. Germline V gene data show CDR1 as SQVTM and CDR2 as ANQGSEA. The CDR3 has 14 amino acids. The V end lost 0 bases, the J end lost 3 bases, and 11 bases lay between the germline ends.

The chain recombines TRBV4-1 with TRBJ2-1, with D tentatively TRBD1 or TRBD2 (5 bases each). Germline V CDR1 and CDR2: MGHRA, YSYEKL. This CDR3 has 13 amino acids. V lost 3 bases, J lost 15 bases, and 18 bases lay in between. Here the CDR3 DNA reads TGCGCCAGCAGCCAGCAACCCGGGGCAGAACCGTTCTTC. It specifies CASSQQPGAEPFF.